This entry is about one T cell receptor beta chain. The clone's antigen remains unknown. It has no much larger one-base neighbor in the sample; base qualities were not kept. The time point label for this specimen denotes: baseline before first vaccination. Vaccinee samples came from UK trials COV001 and COV002, including a single-blind randomized controlled phase 2/3 trial of AZD1222 (ChAdOx1 nCoV-19) in healthy adults. For TCRbeta chain sequencing, PBMC samples from trial participants were taken at day 0 and at day 28 after the second dose. The sample belongs to a study of T cell responses to AZD1222 COVID-19 vaccine (dated by TCRdb to about 2021). Context from the whole study: AZD1222 recipients given second doses at about 4 weeks or at about 12 weeks were pooled, since spike-specific TCR depth and breadth were not found to differ between the two schedules. TCR sequencing was performed for over 230 trial participants, of whom 200 to 220 were given two doses of AZD1222 and some 25 were given two doses of MenACWY control vaccine. Enrollment into the trials was organized by age into subgroups of 18-55, 56-69 and 70-plus years, and those subgroups contained about 160, 30 and 59 TCR-sequenced participants, respectively. The investigation overall reported the following: The 56-69-year group was small, and its depth increase did not reach significance, likely because of low power. Participants were mostly white British, with more females than males. The authors suggested clonal diversity may have been underestimated. Spike-specific TCR breadth and depth rose significantly after two AZD1222 doses compared with day 0 and with MenACWY recipients. Because no day 14 peak-response samples were available, repertoires were characterized only after the peak T cell response. Nearly half of unique spike-specific TCRs reportedly recognized epitopes outside regions mutated in the B.1.351 and B.1.1.7 variants. The vaccine-associated CD4 TCRs covered the entire spike protein, and the dominant responses fell in regions 160-218 and 743-854. Conclusions about previously exposed vaccinees are limited, since just five to seven AZD1222 recipients were seropositive for SARS-CoV-2 at baseline.

The CDR3 regions of human TCRbeta chains were analyzed by immunosequencing. From the authors' description of their analysis: TCRs in the repertoires were compared against a reference library of SARS-CoV-2-specific TCRs that had been generated with the MIRA antigen-specificity platform. Breadth was defined as the fraction of unique TCRs that were SARS-CoV-2-associated, and depth was defined as the fraction of total T cells that were SARS-CoV-2-associated. Each spike-specific TCR was assigned to its reactive spike region and to a CD4 or CD8 class using the MIRA data. Log10-transformed breadth and depth values were compared by one-way ANOVA with Sidak's multiple comparisons tests. What TCRdb holds here is the immuneACCESS table cut down to in-frame rearrangements. Part of the clones is not present; checked against another copy, under half of the missing clones reflect an unresolved V gene, and the others are unexplained. V, J and clone size reflect that table, while D and trimming were determined from the DNA. This sample lists some 150,000 clones; around nine tenths were detected once. Approximately 1.8% of the sample rests with the top ten.

A distance of 17 bases separates the germline ends of V and J, which lose 4 bases and 4 bases respectively. The CDR3 holds 16 amino acids from the cysteine to the phenylalanine. Only the CDR3 part of the read is kept: 48 bases, read in frame from the first base. Reading the germline V gene gives CDR1 MNHNS and CDR2 SASEGT. The receptor was isolated from an adult in good health. The material was peripheral blood, obtained on day 0 of AZD1222 vaccination. The chain is made from TRBV6-1 and TRBJ1-5; a tentative D match to TRBD1 spans 6 bases. CDR3 sequence: CASSVRGRAANQPQHF. The DNA sequence follows: TGTGCCAGCAGTGTACGGGGGCGAGCGGCAAATCAGCCCCAGCATTTT.